Shown below are 10 T cell receptor beta chains from a single sample sequenced in a study of preoperative IRX-2 immunotherapy in early breast cancer. Generated by immunoSEQ multiplex PCR, the TCRdb table keeps only in-frame clones and is missing some. The sample lists tens of thousands of clones, roughly four fifths occurring once. Treatment defined: preoperative locoregional IRX-2 cytokine immunotherapy. Sample: lymph node tissue, taken after IRX-2 immunotherapy. The receptor source for this set is a human donor with breast cancer.

V usage is TRBV10-2 and J usage is TRBJ1-2; the D is unclear. Germline lookup yields CDR1 WSHSY and CDR2 SAAADI. The CDR3 has 15 amino acids. Trimming removed 2 bases from V and 0 bases from J, with 10 bases in between. Here the CDR3 DNA reads TGCGCCAGCAGTGAGGGCAGAACCACTAACTATGGCTACACCTTC. Amino acid sequence: CASSEGRTTNYGYTF.

The CDR3 bases are TGTGCCAGCAGTTTAACGCAACCGGAGGGTGGCTACACCTTC. As protein: CASSLTQPEGGYTF. The rearrangement links TRBV28 to TRBJ1-2; D remains unclear. Trimming took 2 bases from V and 7 from J, leaving 14 bases between them. Germline CDR1 MDHEN, CDR2 SYDVKM. The CDR3 has 14 residues.

The rearrangement links TRBV5-1 to TRBJ1-1, with 7 bases lining up with TRBD1. The CDR3 contains 14 residues. V trimming: 4 bases; J trimming: 4 bases; junction bases outside the gene matches: 7. Germline V CDR1 and CDR2: SGHRS, YFSETQ. The CDR3 DNA is TGCGCCAGCAGCGAACAGGGGATATTCACTGAAGCTTTCTTT. It specifies CASSEQGIFTEAFF.

This clone was seen a single time. The rearrangement uses TRBV6-8 and TRBJ1-2; a possible D gene is TRBD1 (5 bases). Germline values: CDR1 MNHGY, CDR2 SAAAGT. This CDR3 has 17 residues. V lost 0 bases to trimming and J lost 2 bases, with 16 bases between them. CDR3 amino acids: CASSYSRTRSLNYGYTF. The CDR3 DNA follows: TGTGCCAGCAGTTACTCCAGGACAAGGAGTCTCAACTATGGCTACACCTTC.

The chain employs TRBV28 and TRBJ1-5; 11 nucleotides line up with TRBD1. With V trimmed by 8 bases and J by 6 bases, 15 bases remained unmatched. The CDR3 consists of 17 residues. Germline lookup yields CDR1 MDHEN and CDR2 SYDVKM. CDR3 bases: TGTGCCAGCCGGACAAGCCGGGACAGGGGGGTAAGTCAGCCCCAGCATTTT. Residues: CASRTSRDRGVSQPQHF.

The chain has TRBV28 and TRBJ2-6, with TRBD2 as a possible D gene (5 bases). V was clipped by 3 bases and J by 0 bases, with 15 bases between them. The germline V gene has CDR1 MDHEN and CDR2 SYDVKM. The CDR3 spans 18 residues. CDR3 region: CASSFTRSLISGANVLTF. For the CDR3, the DNA is TGTGCCAGCAGTTTTACTAGGTCCCTTATCTCTGGGGCCAACGTCCTGACTTTC.

As to this clone: X is used for the amino acid whose nucleotide is unread or ambiguous. The chain links TRBV28 to TRBJ1-5, with D unclear. The CDR3 covers 12 residues. V dropped 7 bases and J dropped 1 base, with 5 bases sitting between them. The germline gives CDR1 MDHEN, CDR2 SYDVKM. The DNA for the CDR3 is TGTGCCAGCAMAGGGAGCAATCAGCCCCAGCATTTT. It translates to CASXGSNQPQHF.

V is TRBV10-3 and J is TRBJ1-2; no firm D call. Germline V gene sequence: CDR1 ENHRY, CDR2 SYGVKD. This CDR3 has 13 amino acids. V was clipped by 2 bases and J by 8 bases, with 12 bases between them. CDR3 region: CAISEGEGVGYTF. Here the CDR3 DNA reads TGTGCCATCAGTGAGGGTGAGGGCGTAGGCTACACCTTC.

V gene TRBV6-8 combines with J gene TRBJ2-7; D ambiguous. CDR1 MNHGY and CDR2 SAAAGT come from the germline V gene. The ends were cut back, 5 bases at V and 2 bases at J, with 13 bases in the middle. The CDR3 runs to 14 residues. The CDR3 DNA reads as TGTGCCAGCAGTGTCCTCCCACCTCCCTACGAGCAGTACTTC. Protein: CASSVLPPPYEQYF.

The chain joins TRBV7-2 to TRBJ1-5; D is unresolved. The CDR3 covers 16 residues. Germline CDR1 and CDR2: SGHTA and FQGNSA. V shed 5 bases and J shed 0 bases, with 14 bases lying between them. The CDR3 DNA sequence: TGTGCCAGCAGCGCCTTGGGAGGGTATAGCAATCAGCCCCAGCATTTT. It codes for CASSALGGYSNQPQHF.